These 23 T cell receptor beta chains were all obtained from the same sample, sequenced in a study of blood T cell repertoires in COVID-19. Repertoires were generated with immunoSEQ multiplex PCR, while TCRdb's copy carries only in-frame clones and drops some. Among roughly 460,000 clones listed, 70% to 90% were seen once. Sequencing was done on a sample of peripheral blood. The receptors originated from a man aged 18 to 29 with COVID-19, enrolled during active disease.

This clone was detected only a few times. This chain uses TRBV6-5 with TRBJ2-3; D might be TRBD2 (5 bases). The V gene lost 4 bases and the J gene lost 4 bases, with 12 bases spanning the gap. Germline V lookup: CDR1 MNHEY, CDR2 SVGAGI. This CDR3 contains 14 residues. CDR3 DNA sequence: TGTGCCAGCAGTTCACGGACTGCAGCAGATACGCAGTATTTT. Amino acid sequence: CASSSRTAADTQYF.

J is TRBJ1-5 and V is TRBV24-1, with 8 positions matching TRBD1. Germline V gene lookup returns CDR1 KGHDR and CDR2 SFDVKD. The CDR3 is made up of 16 amino acids. The V gene end was trimmed by 6 bases and the J gene end by 0 bases; junction bases not matched to a gene: 6. CDR3 residues: CATSPGGPYSNQPQHF. DNA for the CDR3: TGTGCCACCAGTCCAGGGGGCCCGTATAGCAATCAGCCCCAGCATTTT.

As for this clone: The same CDR3 also results from other DNA sequences found in this sample. This chain links TRBV7-9 with TRBJ2-7; 7 bases match TRBD1. Trimming removed 2 bases from V and 3 bases from J; junction bases left unmatched: 1. The germline gives CDR1 SEHNR, CDR2 FQNEAQ (reference sequence). This CDR3 region has 13 residues. The CDR3 coding sequence is TGTGCCAGCAGCTTACGACAGGGCTACGAGCAGTACTTC. Translated: CASSLRQGYEQYF.

This clone was counted a few times. The chain recombines TRBV15 with TRBJ1-5; 7 nucleotides match TRBD1. Germline V CDR1 and CDR2: LNHNV, YYDKDF (reference sequence). CDR3 length: 17 residues. J was trimmed by 2 bases and V by 0 bases; bases with no gene match: 7. The CDR3 DNA reads as TGTGCCACCAGCAGAGATCCCCCCGACAGGGGCAATCAGCCCCAGCATTTT. Translating gives CATSRDPPDRGNQPQHF.

The genes are TRBV11-2 and TRBJ2-1; D may be TRBD2 (8 bases). In germline, CDR1 is SGHAT, CDR2 FQNNGV. This CDR3 contains 17 residues. V was trimmed by 4 bases and J by 2 bases, leaving 18 bases between them. CDR3 nucleotides: TGTGCCAGCAGCTCCAGGGGGGGGACTAGTCCCTACAATGAGCAGTTCTTC. Translation: CASSSRGGTSPYNEQFF.

This chain joins TRBV5-5 and TRBJ2-3; TRBD2 matches at 14 bases. The J segment lost 5 bases and the V segment lost 0 bases, leaving 5 bases of the junction unmatched. Looked up from germline, CDR1 is SGHKS and CDR2 is YYEKEE (reference sequence). This CDR3 has 17 residues. Here the CDR3 reads CASSLETSGRARDTQYF. The CDR3 nucleotides are TGTGCCAGCAGCTTGGAGACTAGCGGGAGGGCTAGAGATACGCAGTATTTT. The variable domain in full, with the rest retrieved from reference TRBV5-5 and TRBJ2-3, is DAGVTQSPTHLIKTRGQQVTLRCSPISGHKSVSWYQQVLGQGPQFIFQYYEKEERGRGNFPDRFSARQFPNYSSELNVNALLLGDSALYLCASSLETSGRARDTQYFGPGTRLTVL.

The V and J genes are TRBV10-1 and TRBJ2-3; 12 bases are a match to TRBD2. V lost 4 bases and J lost 4; bases outside the gene matches: 6. Germline V CDR1 and CDR2: WNHNN, SYGVQD (reference sequence). This CDR3 contains 16 residues. The CDR3 nucleotides read TGCGCCAGCAGTGCTGCTAGCGGGAGGGGCGCAGATACGCAGTATTTT. As protein: CASSAASGRGADTQYF.

This clone was recorded only once. This chain's CDR3 is CASSRGTGLAGVYEQFF. CDR3 sequence (DNA): TGTGCCAGCAGCCGAGGGACGGGACTAGCGGGAGTGTATGAGCAGTTCTTC. This chain uses TRBV3-1 (or the pseudogene TRBV3-2) with TRBJ2-1, with TRBD2 matching over 14 bases. Germline CDR1 is LGHDT and CDR2 is YNNKEL (reference sequence). This CDR3 contains 17 residues. J was trimmed by 8 bases and V by 4 bases; bases with no gene match: 10.

J is TRBJ2-1 and V is TRBV6-5; 11 nucleotides agree with TRBD2. With 10 bases clipped from V and 6 bases from J, the junction kept 5 bases outside the gene matches. The germline gives CDR1 MNHEY, CDR2 SVGAGI. The CDR3 has 13 residues. The CDR3 DNA is TGTGCCATCAATAGCGGGAGGGCCAATGAGCAGTTCTTC. Amino acids: CAINSGRANEQFF.

DNA for the CDR3: TGCGCCAGCAGCTTGAATTATCGCTCCTACGAGCAGTACTTC. It yields the protein CASSLNYRSYEQYF. The chain has TRBV5-1 and TRBJ2-7, with unresolved D. V gave up 1 base and J gave up 0 bases, with 8 bases separating them. This CDR3 is built from 14 residues. Germline V gene lookup returns CDR1 SGHRS and CDR2 YFSETQ.

This chain uses TRBV11-3 with TRBJ2-7; 7 bases line up with TRBD1. The V gene's germline CDR1 is SGHNT and CDR2 YENEEA. The CDR3 loop spans 15 amino acids. V lost 1 base to trimming and J lost 3 bases; unmatched junction nucleotides: 6. The CDR3 coding sequence is TGTGCCAGCAGCTTAGGCGGATCAGGGGGCTACGAGCAGTACTTC. Protein: CASSLGGSGGYEQYF.

This chain connects TRBV5-1 to TRBJ2-2; the match to TRBD1 covers 8 bases. Germline V CDR1 and CDR2: SGHRS, YFSETQ. Trimming cost V 2 bases and J 1 base; bases outside gene matches: 4. The CDR3 spans 16 residues. CDR3 nucleotide sequence: TGCGCCAGCAGCTTACCGGGACAGGAGAACACCGGGGAGCTGTTTTTT. Protein sequence: CASSLPGQENTGELFF.

The chain is built from TRBV29-1 and TRBJ2-1; TRBD2 might be the D (5 bases). CDR3 length: 14 amino acids. Germline CDR1 and CDR2: SQVTM and ANQGSEA. With 1 base removed from V and 1 base from J, the gap between germline ends came to 8 bases. Here the CDR3 reads CSVEVGVSYNEQFF. In DNA form, the CDR3 reads TGCAGCGTTGAAGTCGGGGTTTCCTACAATGAGCAGTTCTTC.

The chain employs TRBV5-4 and TRBJ2-1; 12 bases line up with TRBD2. The V gene end was trimmed by 4 bases and the J gene end by 6 bases; junction bases not matched to a gene: 5. The length of the CDR3 is 15 residues. CDR1 is SGHNT, CDR2 YYREEE, per germline (reference sequence). The CDR3 here is CASSPSSGGGNEQFF. As DNA, the CDR3 is TGTGCCAGCAGCCCTTCTAGCGGGGGGGGCAATGAGCAGTTCTTC. The variable domain in full, completed from reference TRBV5-4 and TRBJ2-1, reads ETGVTQSPTHLIKTRGQQVTLRCSSQSGHNTVSWYQQALGQGPQFIFQYYREEENGRGNFPPRFSGLQFPNYSSELNVNALELDDSALYLCASSPSSGGGNEQFFGPGTRLTVL.

The rearrangement joins TRBV5-1 to TRBJ2-5; D ambiguous. Germline-derived CDR1 and CDR2 are SGHRS and YFSETQ. With 5 bases removed from V and 2 bases from J, the gap between germline ends came to 10 bases. CDR3 length equals 13 residues. CDR3 nucleotide sequence: TGCGCCAGCAGGATAGCCCGACAAGAGACCCAGTACTTC. Protein product: CASRIARQETQYF.

The J gene is TRBJ1-1, the V gene TRBV19; D is uncertain. The CDR3 contains 16 residues. Trimming shortened V by 3 bases and J by 0 bases, and 14 bases separated the two germline ends. The germline V gene has CDR1 LNHDA and CDR2 SQIVND (reference sequence). The chain's CDR3 is CASSIAVSDVNTEAFF. The CDR3 nucleotides are TGTGCCAGTAGTATCGCGGTTTCAGACGTGAACACTGAAGCTTTCTTT.

The chain carries TRBV9 and TRBJ2-1; 7 nucleotides line up with TRBD2. Trimming at V came to 3 bases and at J to 10 bases, leaving 1 base not matched to a gene. This CDR3 contains 11 residues. Germline-derived CDR1 and CDR2 are SGDLS and YYNGEE. The CDR3 protein is CASSAGGEQFF. The CDR3 coding sequence is TGTGCCAGCAGCGCCGGGGGGGAGCAGTTCTTC.

This sequence joins TRBV6-5 and TRBJ2-3; 8 nucleotides agree with TRBD2. Unmatched junction bases numbered 0, after V lost 6 bases and J lost 1 base. The CDR3 contains 13 residues. Germline loops: CDR1 MNHEY, CDR2 SVGAGI. The CDR3 DNA reads TGTGCCAGCAGAGCGGGAGGCACAGATACGCAGTATTTT. The encoded protein is CASRAGGTDTQYF.

Written as DNA, the CDR3 is TGTGCCAGCAGCTTTCCGGGCACCGGGGAGCTGTTTTTT. Translating it yields CASSFPGTGELFF. The chain links TRBV7-9 to TRBJ2-2; D call uncertain. Trimming cost V 3 bases and J 4 bases, with 6 bases left between them. Germline lookup yields CDR1 SEHNR and CDR2 FQNEAQ (reference sequence). The CDR3 is 13 amino acids.

The chain uses TRBV19 and TRBJ1-5; 7 bases line up with TRBD1. Losses at the gene ends were 4 bases for V and 5 bases for J; bases not matched to a gene: 2. The CDR3 length is 13 residues. Germline V gene data show CDR1 as LNHDA and CDR2 as SQIVND (reference sequence). The CDR3 coding sequence is TGTGCCAGTAGTAATGACAGGGATCAGCCCCAGCATTTT. Amino acids: CASSNDRDQPQHF.

This chain uses TRBV19 with TRBJ1-2, with 7 nucleotides matching TRBD1. With 1 base clipped from V and 8 bases from J, the junction kept 10 bases outside the gene matches. Per the germline V gene, CDR1 is LNHDA and CDR2 is SQIVND (reference sequence). The CDR3 extends over 15 amino acids. The CDR3 region has the DNA TGTGCCAGTAGTATAGGGAACAGGGGTAGTGGAGGCTACACCTTC. It codes for CASSIGNRGSGGYTF.

This clone appeared once. The V call is TRBV5-5, the J call TRBJ1-4, with D unresolved. This CDR3 has 14 residues. V was pared by 2 bases and J by 5 bases, with 10 bases between. Per germline, CDR1 SGHKS and CDR2 YYEKEE (reference sequence). This chain's CDR3 is CASSFSAENEKLFF. The CDR3 bases are TGTGCCAGCAGCTTTTCGGCGGAGAATGAAAAACTGTTTTTT.

The chain recombines TRBV3-1 (or the pseudogene TRBV3-2) with TRBJ2-2; D call uncertain. There are 13 residues in the CDR3. V was shortened by 0 bases and J by 4 bases, with 3 bases between the two germline ends. Germline loops: CDR1 LGHDT, CDR2 YNNKEL (reference sequence). DNA for the CDR3: TGTGCCAGCAGCCAAGACCGCACCGGGGAGCTGTTTTTT. This codes for CASSQDRTGELFF.